The 8 T cell receptor beta chains presented below share a single source sample, sequenced in a study of cytomegalovirus exposure and HLA in healthy donors. PCR used 60 Vbeta primers and 13 Jbeta primers. Produced via immunoSEQ multiplex PCR; TCRdb's table is partial and in-frame only. The sample lists some 120,000 clones, roughly 70% occurring once. Sequenced material: PBMCs. The receptors shown here come from a man aged 35 to 55 in good health and CMV-seropositive.

This clone was seen a few times. The rearrangement links TRBV9 to TRBJ2-1; possibly TRBD2 for D (5 bases). CDR1 and CDR2 (germline): SGDLS, YYNGEE. CDR3 length: 17 residues. The germline V and J ends were trimmed by 0 bases and 2 bases, with 15 bases remaining between them. This CDR3 reads CASSVVARADPYNEQFF. The CDR3 bases are TGTGCCAGCAGCGTAGTAGCCCGAGCGGACCCCTACAATGAGCAGTTCTTC.

This clone came up once. The chain employs TRBV4-1 and TRBJ1-1; TRBD1 agrees at 10 bases. The V segment lost 0 bases and the J segment 10 bases; nucleotides outside the gene matches: 8. The CDR3 consists of 15 residues. In germline, CDR1 is MGHRA, CDR2 YSYEKL. CDR3 sequence: CASSQDPGTGVIAFF. The DNA of the CDR3 is TGCGCCAGCAGCCAAGATCCCGGGACAGGGGTAATAGCTTTCTTT.

The rearrangement links TRBV6-5 to TRBJ2-7, with D perhaps TRBD1 (6 bases). The CDR3 totals 13 residues. Trimming removed 4 bases from V and 7 bases from J, with 14 bases in between. CDR1 is MNHEY and CDR2 is SVGAGI in the germline V gene. CDR3: CASSWSGENEQYF. As DNA, the CDR3 is TGTGCCAGCAGTTGGTCAGGGGAGAATGAGCAGTACTTC.

The V call is TRBV7-8, the J call TRBJ2-5; the D is unclear. The better agreement between TRBJ2-7 and the DNA end casts doubt on the J call. The CDR3 contains 13 residues. CDR1 and CDR2 (germline): SGHVS, FQNEAQ. CDR3 coding DNA: TGTGCCAGCAGCTTACGGGTATCCTACGAGCAGTACTTC. Its translation is CASSLRVSYEQYF.

V usage is TRBV11-2 and J usage is TRBJ1-1; D possibly corresponds to TRBD1 (5 bases). This CDR3 is built from 16 residues. CDR1 is SGHAT, CDR2 FQNNGV, per germline. Trimming took 4 bases from V and 4 from J, leaving 19 bases between them. The CDR3, as DNA: TGTGCCAGCAGCTCTCGACAGAACCCTCTGGGCACTGAAGCTTTCTTT. It is translated as CASSSRQNPLGTEAFF.

This chain connects TRBV5-1 to TRBJ2-1; possible D gene TRBD2, 6 bases. The CDR3 is made up of 15 amino acids. The V end was cut by 4 bases, the J end by 1 base, with 12 bases between. The V gene's germline CDR1 is SGHRS and CDR2 YFSETQ. The CDR3 sequence is CASSEAGGSYNEQFF. CDR3 DNA sequence: TGCGCCAGCAGCGAAGCGGGTGGGTCCTACAATGAGCAGTTCTTC.

In DNA, the CDR3 is TGTGCCAGCAGCCGGGACAGGGACGGTGGCTACACCTTC. Its protein is CASSRDRDGGYTF. The chain has TRBV6-5 and TRBJ1-2; 9 nucleotides line up with TRBD1. The germline gives CDR1 MNHEY, CDR2 SVGAGI. With 6 bases clipped from V and 7 bases from J, the junction kept 6 bases outside the gene matches. The CDR3 runs to 13 residues.

This chain joins TRBV28 and TRBJ1-1, with 8 bases identical to TRBD1. The CDR3 covers 14 residues. The junction had 2 bases not matched to a gene; V was cut back by 1 base and J by 4 bases. From germline, CDR1 is MDHEN and CDR2 SYDVKM. This CDR3 is CASSLSGGGTEAFF. The CDR3 DNA follows: TGTGCCAGCAGTTTATCAGGGGGCGGCACTGAAGCTTTCTTT.